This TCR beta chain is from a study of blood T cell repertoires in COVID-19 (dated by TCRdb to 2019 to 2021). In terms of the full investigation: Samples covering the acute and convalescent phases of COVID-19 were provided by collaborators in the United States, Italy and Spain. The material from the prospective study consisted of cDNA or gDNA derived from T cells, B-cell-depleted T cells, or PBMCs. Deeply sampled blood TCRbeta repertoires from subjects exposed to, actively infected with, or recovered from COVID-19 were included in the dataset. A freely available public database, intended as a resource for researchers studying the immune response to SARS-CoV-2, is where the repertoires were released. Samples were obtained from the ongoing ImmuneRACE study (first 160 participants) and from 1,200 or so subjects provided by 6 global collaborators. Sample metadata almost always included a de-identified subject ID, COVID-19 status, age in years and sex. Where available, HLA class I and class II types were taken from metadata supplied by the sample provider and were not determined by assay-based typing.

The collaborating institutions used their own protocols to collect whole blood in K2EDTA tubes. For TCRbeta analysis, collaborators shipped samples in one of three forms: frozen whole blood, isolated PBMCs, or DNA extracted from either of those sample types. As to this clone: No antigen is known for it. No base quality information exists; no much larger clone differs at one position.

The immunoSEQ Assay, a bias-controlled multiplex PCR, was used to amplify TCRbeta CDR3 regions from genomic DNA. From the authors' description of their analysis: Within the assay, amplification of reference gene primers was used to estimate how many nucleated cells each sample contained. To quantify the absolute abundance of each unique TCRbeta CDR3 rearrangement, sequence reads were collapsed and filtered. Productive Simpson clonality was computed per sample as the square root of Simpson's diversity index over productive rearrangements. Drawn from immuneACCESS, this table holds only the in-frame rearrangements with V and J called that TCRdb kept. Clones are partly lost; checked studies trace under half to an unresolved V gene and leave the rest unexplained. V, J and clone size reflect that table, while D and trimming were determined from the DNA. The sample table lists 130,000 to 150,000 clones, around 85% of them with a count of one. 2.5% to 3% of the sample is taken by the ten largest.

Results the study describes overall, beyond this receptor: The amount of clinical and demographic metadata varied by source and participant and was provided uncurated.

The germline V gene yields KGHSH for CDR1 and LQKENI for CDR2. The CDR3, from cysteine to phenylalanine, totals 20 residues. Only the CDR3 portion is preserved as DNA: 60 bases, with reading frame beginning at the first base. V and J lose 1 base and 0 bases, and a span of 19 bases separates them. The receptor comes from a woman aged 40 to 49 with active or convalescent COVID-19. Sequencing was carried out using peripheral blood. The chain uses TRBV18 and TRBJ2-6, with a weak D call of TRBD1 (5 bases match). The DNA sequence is TGTGCCAGCTCACCACGTGTTACGGACACTTTGTTCTCTGGGGCCAACGTCCTGACTTTC. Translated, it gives CASSPRVTDTLFSGANVLTF. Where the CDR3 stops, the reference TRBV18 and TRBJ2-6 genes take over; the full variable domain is NAGVMQNPRHLVRRRGQEARLRCSPMKGHSHVYWYRQLPEEGLKFMVYLQKENIIDESGMPKERFSAEFPKEGPSILRIQQVVRGDSAAYFCASSPRVTDTLFSGANVLTFGAGSRLTVL.